The TCR beta chain under discussion was sequenced for a study of blood T cells in healthy people across ages. Study as a whole: In model experiments, template switching was able to capture about one barcoded beta molecule for every two T cells that were present.

Overall study findings and caveats: Relative to aged donors, long-lived donors carried more naive CD4+ cells and displayed higher diversity.

As to this clonotype: Its specificity is unknown.

The authors ran a second PCR of 7 to 11 cycles using a sample-barcoded 5' primer and a J-beta primer mix. TCRdb fed the 5' RACE reads into MiXCR, producing one record per CDR3 protein. The sample contains hundreds of thousands of distinct CDR3 sequences, nearly 60% of which appear only once. The length of the CDR3 is 15 residues. CDR1 DFQATT and CDR2 SNEGSKA come from the germline V gene (reference sequence). Trimming took 7 bases from V and 1 from J; bases not matched to a gene: 12. The clonotype comes from a man younger than 45 in good health. Sequencing was done on a sample of blood. The chain couples TRBV20-1 to TRBJ1-2; TRBD1 agrees at 7 bases. CDR3 bases: TGCAGTGGGGTCAGCAGGGGGGATTTTAACTATGGCTACACCTTC. This sequence encodes CSGVSRGDFNYGYTF.